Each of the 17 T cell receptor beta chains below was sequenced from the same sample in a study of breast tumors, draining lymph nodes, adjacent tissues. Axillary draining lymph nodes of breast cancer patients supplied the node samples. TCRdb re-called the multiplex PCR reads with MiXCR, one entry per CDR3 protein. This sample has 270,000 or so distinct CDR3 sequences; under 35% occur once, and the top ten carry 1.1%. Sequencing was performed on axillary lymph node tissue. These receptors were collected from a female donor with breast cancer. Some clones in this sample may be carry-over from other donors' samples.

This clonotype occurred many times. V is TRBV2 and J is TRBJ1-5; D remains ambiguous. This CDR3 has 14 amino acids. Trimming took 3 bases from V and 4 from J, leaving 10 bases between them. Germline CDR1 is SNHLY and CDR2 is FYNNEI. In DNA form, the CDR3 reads TGTGCCAGCAGTGACAGCGGACCTAATCAGCCCCAGCATTTT. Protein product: CASSDSGPNQPQHF.

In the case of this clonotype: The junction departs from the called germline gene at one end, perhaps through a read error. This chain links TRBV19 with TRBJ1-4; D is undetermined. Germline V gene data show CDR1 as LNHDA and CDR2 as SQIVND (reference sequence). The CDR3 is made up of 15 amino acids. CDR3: CASSIVRSANEKLLF. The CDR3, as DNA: TGTGCCAGTAGTATTGTTCGATCAGCTAATGAAAAACTGCTTTTT.

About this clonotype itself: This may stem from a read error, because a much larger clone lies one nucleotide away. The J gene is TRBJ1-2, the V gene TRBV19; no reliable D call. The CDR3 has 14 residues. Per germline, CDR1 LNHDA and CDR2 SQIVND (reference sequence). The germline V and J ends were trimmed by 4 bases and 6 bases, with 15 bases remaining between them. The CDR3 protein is CASSTSSAPNGYTF. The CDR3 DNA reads TGTGCCAGTAGTACTTCTAGCGCGCCTAATGGCTACACCTTC.

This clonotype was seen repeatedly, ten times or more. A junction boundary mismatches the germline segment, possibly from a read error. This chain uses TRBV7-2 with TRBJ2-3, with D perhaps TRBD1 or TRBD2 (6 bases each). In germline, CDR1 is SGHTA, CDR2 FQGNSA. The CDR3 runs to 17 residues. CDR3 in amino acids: CASSLRLSGARTDPQYF. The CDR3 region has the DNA TGTGCCAGCAGCTTACGCCTCTCGGGGGCTCGCACAGATCCGCAGTATTTT.

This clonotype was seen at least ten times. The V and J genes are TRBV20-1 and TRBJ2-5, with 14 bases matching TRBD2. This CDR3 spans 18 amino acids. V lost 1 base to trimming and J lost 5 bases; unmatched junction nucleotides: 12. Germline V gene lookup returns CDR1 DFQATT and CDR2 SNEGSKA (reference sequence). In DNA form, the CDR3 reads TGCAGTGCTAGAGGGCTGACTAGCGGGAGGGCCCTCGGGGAGACCCAGTACTTC. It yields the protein CSARGLTSGRALGETQYF.

The CDR3 reads CAIRDGQLNEKLFF. CDR3 nucleotides: TGTGCCATCAGGGACGGACAGCTTAATGAAAAACTGTTTTTT. V gene TRBV10-3 combines with J gene TRBJ1-4, with D perhaps TRBD1 (6 bases). The V gene lost 6 bases and the J gene lost 4 bases, with 12 bases spanning the gap. Germline lookup yields CDR1 ENHRY and CDR2 SYGVKD. CDR3 length: 14 residues.

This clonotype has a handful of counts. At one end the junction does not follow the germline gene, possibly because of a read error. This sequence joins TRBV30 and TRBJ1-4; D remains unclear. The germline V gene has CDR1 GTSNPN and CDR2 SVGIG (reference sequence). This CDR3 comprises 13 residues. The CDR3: CARSVSSNEKLFF. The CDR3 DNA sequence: TGTGCCCGGAGTGTTAGCAGTAATGAAAAACTGTTTTTT. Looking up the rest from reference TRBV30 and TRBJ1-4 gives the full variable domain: SQTIHQWPATLVQPVGSPLSLECTVEGTSNPNLYWYRQAAGRGLQLLFYSVGIGQISSEVPQNLSASRPQDRQFILSSKKLLLSDSGFYLCARSVSSNEKLFFGSGTQLSVL.

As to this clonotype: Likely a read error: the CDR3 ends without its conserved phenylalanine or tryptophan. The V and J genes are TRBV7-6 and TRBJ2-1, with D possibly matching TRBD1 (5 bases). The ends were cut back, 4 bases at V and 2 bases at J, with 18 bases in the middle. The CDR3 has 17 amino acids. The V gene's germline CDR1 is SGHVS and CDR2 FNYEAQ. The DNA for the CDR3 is TGTGCCAGCAGCTCGATAGGGGCTGTAGGGGCCTACAATGAGCAGTTCCTC. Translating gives CASSSIGAVGAYNEQFL.

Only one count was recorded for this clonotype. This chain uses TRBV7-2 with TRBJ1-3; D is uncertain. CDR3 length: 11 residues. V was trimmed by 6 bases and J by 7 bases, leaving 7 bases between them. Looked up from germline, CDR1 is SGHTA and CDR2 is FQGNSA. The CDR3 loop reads CASRLANTIYF. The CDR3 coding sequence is TGTGCCAGCAGGCTAGCGAACACCATATATTTT.

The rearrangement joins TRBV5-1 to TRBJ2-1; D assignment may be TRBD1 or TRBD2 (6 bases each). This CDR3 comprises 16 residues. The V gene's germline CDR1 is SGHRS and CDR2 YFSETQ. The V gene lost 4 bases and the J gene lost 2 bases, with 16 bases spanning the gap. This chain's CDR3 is CASSHGGRGTYNEQFF. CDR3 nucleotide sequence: TGCGCCAGCAGCCATGGGGGGCGGGGAACCTACAATGAGCAGTTCTTC.

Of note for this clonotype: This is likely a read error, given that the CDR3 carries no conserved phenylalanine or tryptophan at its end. CDR3 nucleotide sequence: TGTGCCAGCAGTTCATTGGCTCATAGCAATCAGCCCCAGCATTCT. Translated, it gives CASSSLAHSNQPQHS. The chain is built from TRBV27 and TRBJ1-5; D remains ambiguous. CDR1 and CDR2 (germline): MNHEY, SMNVEV (reference sequence). Trimming pared 4 bases from V and 0 bases from J, leaving 10 bases between. The CDR3 has 15 residues.

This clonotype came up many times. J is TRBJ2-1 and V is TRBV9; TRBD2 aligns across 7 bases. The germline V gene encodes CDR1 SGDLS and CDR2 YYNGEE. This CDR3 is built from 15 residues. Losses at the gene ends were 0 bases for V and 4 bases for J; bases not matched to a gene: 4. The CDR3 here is CASSVDLSGYNEQFF. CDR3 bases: TGTGCCAGCAGCGTAGATCTTAGCGGGTACAATGAGCAGTTCTTC.

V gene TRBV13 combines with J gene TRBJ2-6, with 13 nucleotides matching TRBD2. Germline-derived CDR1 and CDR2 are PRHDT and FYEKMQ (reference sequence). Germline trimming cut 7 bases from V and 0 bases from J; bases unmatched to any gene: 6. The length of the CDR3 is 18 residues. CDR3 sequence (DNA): TGTGCCAGCAACTCTGGACTAGCGGGAGACTCTGGGGCCAACGTCCTGACTTTC. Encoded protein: CASNSGLAGDSGANVLTF. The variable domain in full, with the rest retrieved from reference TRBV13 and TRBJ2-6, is AAGVIQSPRHLIKEKRETATLKCYPIPRHDTVYWYQQGPGQDPQFLISFYEKMQSDKGSIPDRFSAQQFSDYHSELNMSSLELGDSALYFCASNSGLAGDSGANVLTFGAGSRLTVL.

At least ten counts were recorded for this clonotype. The CDR3 nucleotides read TGTGCCAGCAGCTTAGTACGGCTCGGGGAGCTGTTTTTT. Translated: CASSLVRLGELFF. This chain connects TRBV11-3 to TRBJ2-2; no definite D call. The CDR3 extends over 13 amino acids. Trimming took 1 base from V and 7 from J, leaving 7 bases between them. Germline V gives CDR1 SGHNT, CDR2 YENEEA.

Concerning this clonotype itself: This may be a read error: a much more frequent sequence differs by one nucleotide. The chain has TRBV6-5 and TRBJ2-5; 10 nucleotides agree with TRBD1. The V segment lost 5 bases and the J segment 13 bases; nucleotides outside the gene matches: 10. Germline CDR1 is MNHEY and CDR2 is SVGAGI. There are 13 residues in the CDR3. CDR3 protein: CASSTTGTGARYF. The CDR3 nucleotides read TGTGCCAGCAGTACTACCGGGACAGGGGCCAGGTACTTC.

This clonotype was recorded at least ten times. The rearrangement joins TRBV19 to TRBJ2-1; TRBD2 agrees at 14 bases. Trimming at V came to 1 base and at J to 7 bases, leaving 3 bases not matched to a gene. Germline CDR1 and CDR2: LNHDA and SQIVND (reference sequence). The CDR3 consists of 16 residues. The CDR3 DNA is TGTGCCAGTAGTATAGGGGGACTAGCGGGAGTAAATGAGCAGTTCTTC. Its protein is CASSIGGLAGVNEQFF.

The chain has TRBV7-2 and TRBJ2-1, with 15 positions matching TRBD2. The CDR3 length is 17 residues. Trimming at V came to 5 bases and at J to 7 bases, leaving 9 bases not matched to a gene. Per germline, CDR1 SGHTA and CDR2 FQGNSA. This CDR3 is CASSGGLAGGSGNEQFF. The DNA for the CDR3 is TGTGCCAGCAGCGGAGGACTAGCGGGAGGGAGCGGAAATGAGCAGTTCTTC.